The following is a TCR beta chain sequence with its context. Antigen unknown. This record belongs to a study of cytomegalovirus exposure and HLA in healthy donors. General observations from the study: Later work showed greater clonal expansion in HLA-associated TCR beta chains than in equally common others. In an earlier analysis, about 87% or about 30%: the productive usage of most TCR beta V segments.

PCR amplification relied on 60 Vbeta primers (plus 13 Jbeta primers). This table comes from immunoSEQ multiplex PCR, and its TCRdb copy is limited to in-frame clones, with some not included. The data hold approximately 150,000 clones, with 80% observed a single time. The donors gave bone marrow, and they were healthy. The clonotype comes from a man in his forties in good health and CMV-seronegative. The sample comprised PBMCs.

The CDR3 loop is CASSPRGERNIQYF. The CDR3 coding sequence is TGTGCCAGTAGTCCCCGGGGGGAGAGGAACATTCAGTACTTC. The chain joins TRBV19 to TRBJ2-4; the match to TRBD2 covers 7 bases. Germline V gene sequence: CDR1 LNHDA, CDR2 SQIVND (reference sequence). J gave up 7 bases and V 5 bases, and 8 bases lay outside the gene matches. This CDR3 is built from 14 residues.